These T cell receptor beta chains were read from a single sample in a study of blood T cell repertoires in COVID-19. Data came from immunoSEQ multiplex PCR; TCRdb stores just in-frame clones and leaves some out. The profile shows some 260,000 clones, roughly 91% of them singletons. The sample comprised PBMCs or T cells enriched from blood (not recorded which). The receptors originated from a man aged 35 to 55 who had recovered from COVID-19. Each CDR3 is given with its conserved first and last residue. The D gene is left open where the match is weak. Only part of the rows carry a size: once, few, many, or a class if the clone is expanded.

v_gene: TRBV9
len: 13
abundance: once
d_gene: TRBD1
j_gene: TRBJ1-2
CDR3nt: TGTGCCAGCAGCGTAAGGACAGGGGATGGCTACACCTTC
CDR3aa: CASSVRTGDGYTF

v_gene: TRBV11-2
len: 12
abundance: -
d_gene: TRBD1
j_gene: TRBJ1-2
CDR3nt: TGTGCCAGCAGCCAGACAGGGGATGGCTACACCTTC
CDR3aa: CASSQTGDGYTF

v_gene: TRBV20-1
len: 15
abundance: once
d_gene: -
j_gene: TRBJ2-7
CDR3nt: TGCAGTGCTAGTCGTCCAATAACAGGCTCCTACGAGCAGTACTTC
CDR3aa: CSASRPITGSYEQYF

v_gene: TRBV5-4
len: 17
abundance: -
d_gene: TRBD2
j_gene: TRBJ2-3
CDR3nt: TGTGCCAGCAGCCAGAACGTGGCGGGAGGAGGCACAGATACGCAGTATTTT
CDR3aa: CASSQNVAGGGTDTQYF

v_gene: TRBV19
len: 15
abundance: few
d_gene: -
j_gene: TRBJ1-2
CDR3nt: TGTGCCAGTAGAACCCGACAGGCATCTCCCGGGGGCTACACCTTC
CDR3aa: CASRTRQASPGGYTF

v_gene: TRBV6-5
len: 14
abundance: -
d_gene: TRBD1
j_gene: TRBJ2-2
CDR3nt: TGTGCCAGCAGGCGGACAGGGAACACCGGGGAGCTGTTTTTT
CDR3aa: CASRRTGNTGELFF

v_gene: TRBV18
len: 16
abundance: -
d_gene: -
j_gene: TRBJ1-1
CDR3nt: TGTGCCAGCTCACCGGGACACTGGGGCATGAACACTGAAGCTTTCTTT
CDR3aa: CASSPGHWGMNTEAFF

v_gene: TRBV7-9
len: 15
abundance: -
d_gene: -
j_gene: TRBJ2-3
CDR3nt: TGTGCCAGCAGCGGCGGGACAGCTACCGTAGATACGCAGTATTTT
CDR3aa: CASSGGTATVDTQYF

v_gene: TRBV24-1
len: 19
abundance: -
d_gene: -
j_gene: TRBJ2-6
CDR3nt: TGTGCCACCAGTGATCTCCGCACAGGGCCCCAATCTGGGGCCAACGTCCTGACTTTC
CDR3aa: CATSDLRTGPQSGANVLTF

v_gene: TRBV15
len: 15
abundance: once
d_gene: TRBD1
j_gene: TRBJ1-1
CDR3nt: TGTGCCACCAGCAACAGACAGGGGGCGGACTGGGTCGCTTTCTTT
CDR3aa: CATSNRQGADWVAFF

v_gene: TRBV13
len: 15
abundance: -
d_gene: -
j_gene: TRBJ2-6
CDR3nt: TGTGCCAGCAGCTTACCGAGCTCTGGGGCCAACGTCCTGACTTTC
CDR3aa: CASSLPSSGANVLTF

v_gene: TRBV6-1
len: 14
abundance: -
d_gene: -
j_gene: TRBJ2-5
CDR3nt: TGTGCCAGCAGTGAATTGGCACCTCAAGAGACCCAGTACTTC
CDR3aa: CASSELAPQETQYF

v_gene: TRBV6-2/TRBV6-3
len: 15
abundance: once
d_gene: TRBD2
j_gene: TRBJ2-7
CDR3nt: TGTGCCAGCAGTTCCTTTAGCGGGAGGAGCAACGAGCAGTACTTC
CDR3aa: CASSSFSGRSNEQYF

v_gene: TRBV7-9
len: 12
abundance: -
d_gene: -
j_gene: TRBJ1-2
CDR3nt: TGTGCCAGCAGCTCCCGGGATGTTGGCTACACCTTC
CDR3aa: CASSSRDVGYTF

v_gene: TRBV27
len: 18
abundance: -
d_gene: -
j_gene: TRBJ2-4
CDR3nt: TGTGCCAGCAGTTTATGGGGCCAAGAAGGGTTGGCCAAAAACATTCAGTACTTC
CDR3aa: CASSLWGQEGLAKNIQYF

v_gene: TRBV7-9
len: 19
abundance: once
d_gene: TRBD2
j_gene: TRBJ2-2
CDR3nt: TGTGCCAGCAGCTTAGCGTTTGGACTAGCGGGGCCAAACACCGGGGAGCTGTTTTTT
CDR3aa: CASSLAFGLAGPNTGELFF

v_gene: TRBV18
len: 15
abundance: -
d_gene: -
j_gene: TRBJ1-1
CDR3nt: TGTGCCAGCTCACCAAGTCAGGGTATGAACACTGAAGCTTTCTTT
CDR3aa: CASSPSQGMNTEAFF

v_gene: TRBV2
len: 15
abundance: -
d_gene: -
j_gene: TRBJ2-7
CDR3nt: TGTGCCAGCAGTGTGGAGAACAAAAGCTCCTACGAGCAGTACTTC
CDR3aa: CASSVENKSSYEQYF

v_gene: TRBV11-3
len: 15
abundance: -
d_gene: TRBD1
j_gene: TRBJ2-7
CDR3nt: TGTGCCAGCAGCACAGGGACAGGGGCACCCTACGAGCAGTACTTC
CDR3aa: CASSTGTGAPYEQYF

v_gene: TRBV4-1
len: 15
abundance: -
d_gene: TRBD1
j_gene: TRBJ2-7
CDR3nt: TGCGCCAGCAGCCGCCAAACAGGGGACTCCTACGAGCAGTACTTC
CDR3aa: CASSRQTGDSYEQYF

v_gene: TRBV9
len: 15
abundance: -
d_gene: TRBD1
j_gene: TRBJ1-6
CDR3nt: TGTGCCAGCAGCGTCCGGACAGGGAATAATTCACCCCTCCACTTT
CDR3aa: CASSVRTGNNSPLHF

v_gene: TRBV19
len: 14
abundance: -
d_gene: TRBD1
j_gene: TRBJ2-1
CDR3nt: TGTGCCAGTAGTACCGGGACAGACTACAATGAGCAGTTCTTC
CDR3aa: CASSTGTDYNEQFF

v_gene: TRBV30
len: 11
abundance: -
d_gene: -
j_gene: TRBJ1-4
CDR3nt: TGTGCCTTGGACTTTAATGAAAAACTGTTTTTT
CDR3aa: CALDFNEKLFF

v_gene: TRBV4-1
len: 15
abundance: -
d_gene: -
j_gene: TRBJ1-5
CDR3nt: TGCGCCAGCAGCCAAGCGGGCGGGTTCAATCAGCCCCAGCATTTT
CDR3aa: CASSQAGGFNQPQHF

v_gene: TRBV6-2/TRBV6-3
len: 17
abundance: -
d_gene: TRBD1
j_gene: TRBJ1-5
CDR3nt: TGTGCCAGCAGTTACGGGACAGGGACTTTTCGCAATCAGCCCCAGCATTTT
CDR3aa: CASSYGTGTFRNQPQHF

v_gene: TRBV28
len: 14
abundance: -
d_gene: -
j_gene: TRBJ1-2
CDR3nt: TGTGCCAGCAGTTTATTCTTGCGGGGGCCAGGCTACACCTTC
CDR3aa: CASSLFLRGPGYTF

v_gene: TRBV5-1
len: 18
abundance: -
d_gene: -
j_gene: TRBJ2-1
CDR3nt: TGCGCCAGCAGCTTGGCAGGGCAGGAGGTCGGAGGGTTCAATGAGCAGTTCTTC
CDR3aa: CASSLAGQEVGGFNEQFF

v_gene: TRBV25-1
len: 16
abundance: -
d_gene: -
j_gene: TRBJ1-5
CDR3nt: TGTGCCAGCAGTGAATTGGGGGGAGGTAGCAATCAGCCCCAGCATTTT
CDR3aa: CASSELGGGSNQPQHF

v_gene: TRBV2
len: 13
abundance: -
d_gene: -
j_gene: TRBJ2-5
CDR3nt: TGTGCCAGCAGGAGACTAGGACGAGAGACCCAGTACTTC
CDR3aa: CASRRLGRETQYF

v_gene: TRBV11-2
len: 16
abundance: -
d_gene: -
j_gene: TRBJ2-2
CDR3nt: TGTGCCAGCAGCTTGGGGCAGGGGATGGGATCCGGGGAGCTGTTTTTT
CDR3aa: CASSLGQGMGSGELFF

v_gene: TRBV27
len: 13
abundance: -
d_gene: TRBD2
j_gene: TRBJ2-7
CDR3nt: TGTGCCAGCAGCCTCGGACTAGCCCGTGAGCAGTACTTC
CDR3aa: CASSLGLAREQYF

v_gene: TRBV23-1
len: 16
abundance: -
d_gene: TRBD1
j_gene: TRBJ2-7
CDR3nt: TGCGCCAGCAGTCAGCAACCGGGACAGGACTTCTACGAGCAGTACTTC
CDR3aa: CASSQQPGQDFYEQYF

v_gene: TRBV7-9
len: 11
abundance: -
d_gene: -
j_gene: TRBJ2-5
CDR3nt: TGTGCCAGCAGCTTATATGAGACCCAGTACTTC
CDR3aa: CASSLYETQYF

v_gene: TRBV10-3
len: 14
abundance: -
d_gene: TRBD2
j_gene: TRBJ2-1
CDR3nt: TGTGCCATCAAGGGACTAGCGATACAAAATGAGCAGTTCTTC
CDR3aa: CAIKGLAIQNEQFF

v_gene: TRBV5-1
len: 15
abundance: -
d_gene: -
j_gene: TRBJ2-2
CDR3nt: TGCGCCAGCAGCTTGGCAGCGGTGAACACCGGGGAGCTGTTTTTT
CDR3aa: CASSLAAVNTGELFF

v_gene: TRBV9
len: 16
abundance: once
d_gene: -
j_gene: TRBJ1-3
CDR3nt: TGTGCCAGCAGCGTGGGGCAGGCGAGCTCTGGAAACACCATATATTTT
CDR3aa: CASSVGQASSGNTIYF

v_gene: TRBV10-2
len: 12
abundance: -
d_gene: -
j_gene: TRBJ2-3
CDR3nt: TGCGCCAGCATGGAGCTTTTGGATACGCAGTATTTT
CDR3aa: CASMELLDTQYF

v_gene: TRBV7-2
len: 14
abundance: -
d_gene: TRBD1
j_gene: TRBJ1-2
CDR3nt: TGTGCCAGCAGCTCTGGACAGGGGGTTAGTGGCTACACCTTC
CDR3aa: CASSSGQGVSGYTF

v_gene: TRBV28
len: 12
abundance: once
d_gene: -
j_gene: TRBJ2-1
CDR3nt: TGTGCCAGCAGTCTACCCTCTAATGAGCAGTTCTTC
CDR3aa: CASSLPSNEQFF

v_gene: TRBV7-9
len: 16
abundance: -
d_gene: TRBD2
j_gene: TRBJ2-3
CDR3nt: TGTGCCAGCAGCTCACCTCATTTAGCGGGGACAGATACGCAGTATTTT
CDR3aa: CASSSPHLAGTDTQYF

v_gene: TRBV24-1
len: 15
abundance: -
d_gene: TRBD2
j_gene: TRBJ2-7
CDR3nt: TGTGCCACCAGTGATTCTAGCGGGTGGTTTTACGAGCAGTACTTC
CDR3aa: CATSDSSGWFYEQYF

v_gene: TRBV13
len: 16
abundance: -
d_gene: TRBD2
j_gene: TRBJ2-1
CDR3nt: TGTGCCAGCAGCTTAATCTTCAGCGGGGGGGACAATGAGCAGTTCTTC
CDR3aa: CASSLIFSGGDNEQFF

v_gene: TRBV6-2/TRBV6-3
len: 15
abundance: once
d_gene: -
j_gene: TRBJ2-7
CDR3nt: TGTGCCAGCAGTAAGAGGCAGGGGTGGTCCTACGAGCAGTACTTC
CDR3aa: CASSKRQGWSYEQYF

v_gene: TRBV27
len: 15
abundance: -
d_gene: -
j_gene: TRBJ2-5
CDR3nt: TGTGCCAGCAGTTTAGTCCAATCCGGGGAAGAGACCCAGTACTTC
CDR3aa: CASSLVQSGEETQYF

v_gene: TRBV7-8
len: 15
abundance: few
d_gene: -
j_gene: TRBJ1-4
CDR3nt: TGTGCCAGCAGCTTAGGTACAGGGTTTAGGGAAAAACTGTTTTTT
CDR3aa: CASSLGTGFREKLFF

v_gene: TRBV10-3
len: 13
abundance: -
d_gene: -
j_gene: TRBJ1-4
CDR3nt: TGTGCCACTAGAGGGACATCGAATGAAAAACTGTTTTTT
CDR3aa: CATRGTSNEKLFF

v_gene: TRBV6-5
len: 14
abundance: -
d_gene: TRBD1
j_gene: TRBJ1-2
CDR3nt: TGTGCCAGCAGTCCGGGACAGGGTGTCTATGGCTACACCTTC
CDR3aa: CASSPGQGVYGYTF

v_gene: TRBV30
len: 15
abundance: -
d_gene: TRBD1
j_gene: TRBJ1-2
CDR3nt: TGTGCCTGGAGTGTGAAAGGGACAGGGAACTATGGCTACACCTTC
CDR3aa: CAWSVKGTGNYGYTF

v_gene: TRBV12-3/TRBV12-4
len: 12
abundance: -
d_gene: TRBD1
j_gene: TRBJ2-7
CDR3nt: TGTGCCAGCAGTCAAACAGGGGTCGAGCAGTACTTC
CDR3aa: CASSQTGVEQYF

v_gene: TRBV10-2
len: 15
abundance: few
d_gene: TRBD2
j_gene: TRBJ2-1
CDR3nt: TGCGCCAGCAGGGTCCCGGGACTAGTTTACAATGAGCAGTTCTTC
CDR3aa: CASRVPGLVYNEQFF

v_gene: TRBV29-1
len: 14
abundance: -
d_gene: TRBD1
j_gene: TRBJ1-2
CDR3nt: TGCAGCGTTGAGAGGCAGGGGGCTGTCTATGGCTACACCTTC
CDR3aa: CSVERQGAVYGYTF

v_gene: TRBV6-6
len: 15
abundance: -
d_gene: TRBD1
j_gene: TRBJ2-2
CDR3nt: TGTGCCAGCAGGAGAGACAGGGCGAACACCGGGGAGCTGTTTTTT
CDR3aa: CASRRDRANTGELFF

v_gene: TRBV24-1
len: 13
abundance: -
d_gene: -
j_gene: TRBJ1-4
CDR3nt: TGTGCCACCAGTGCGAGGCGGAATGAAAAACTGTTTTTT
CDR3aa: CATSARRNEKLFF